This T cell receptor beta chain was documented in a study of blood T cell repertoires in COVID-19. In this sample, this clone turned up a few times. This table comes from immunoSEQ multiplex PCR, and its TCRdb copy is limited to in-frame clones, with some not included. The data contain about 82,000 clones, about 83% of them singletons. The CDR3 is made up of 14 amino acids. CDR1 is MNHEY and CDR2 is SVGEGT in the germline V gene. The junction had 5 bases not matched to a gene; V was cut back by 6 bases and J by 6 bases. Sequenced input: peripheral blood. The chain carries TRBV6-2 or TRBV6-3 and TRBJ2-7, with 13 bases fitting TRBD2. The TCR was taken from a woman in her sixties or seventies with acute or convalescent COVID-19. The CDR3 is CASSRTSGGSEQYF. CDR3 coding DNA: TGTGCCAGCAGCCGGACTAGCGGGGGAAGCGAGCAGTACTTC.